The 22 T cell receptor beta chains reported below all come from one sample, sequenced in a study of blood T cell repertoires in COVID-19. Some clones are missing from TCRdb's copy, which holds only in-frame ones; the method was immunoSEQ multiplex PCR. The sample lists approximately 490,000 clones, 87% occurring once. The specimen was PBMCs or T cells enriched from blood (not recorded which). These TCRs come from a woman aged 18-30 years who had recovered from COVID-19.

This clone was recorded a few times. The chain joins TRBV12-3 or TRBV12-4 to TRBJ1-6; a possible D gene is TRBD1 (5 bases). Between the trimmed V and J ends, which lost 6 bases and 5 bases, there was a span of 8 bases. The CDR3 extends over 13 amino acids. The CDR3 DNA is TGTGCCAGCAGCAGGGTAAATAATTCACCCCTCCACTTT. It codes for CASSRVNNSPLHF.

The V gene is TRBV19, the J gene TRBJ1-5; 7 nucleotides match TRBD1. The V segment lost 3 bases and the J segment 4 bases; nucleotides outside the gene matches: 6. CDR3 length equals 15 residues. Germline CDR1 is LNHDA and CDR2 is SQIVND (reference sequence). This chain's CDR3 is CASSMREQGNQPQHF. The CDR3 DNA sequence: TGTGCCAGTAGTATGAGGGAACAGGGGAATCAGCCCCAGCATTTT.

V gene TRBV5-5 combines with J gene TRBJ2-7; 7 positions match TRBD1. The CDR3 sequence is 14 residues long. With V trimmed by 5 bases and J by 5 bases, 10 bases remained unmatched. Germline loops: CDR1 SGHKS, CDR2 YYEKEE (reference sequence). CDR3 DNA sequence: TGTGCCAGCAGACCCGGGACAGCAACACACGAGCAGTACTTC. It is translated as CASRPGTATHEQYF.

The V and J genes are TRBV19 and TRBJ2-7; 7 bases align to TRBD1. Germline V gives CDR1 LNHDA, CDR2 SQIVND (reference sequence). CDR3 length: 13 amino acids. V dropped 6 bases and J dropped 7; count of bases not matched to a gene: 9. The CDR3 DNA is TGTGCCAGTAGCACAGGGGTTTCAGGGGAGCAGTACTTC. Protein sequence: CASSTGVSGEQYF.

J is TRBJ2-5 and V is TRBV28; 13 positions match TRBD2. This CDR3 has 16 residues. Losses at the gene ends were 4 bases for V and 4 bases for J; bases not matched to a gene: 6. Germline CDR1 reads MDHEN; CDR2 reads SYDVKM. CDR3: CASSSRLAGGRETQYF. CDR3 coding DNA: TGTGCCAGCAGTTCTCGACTAGCGGGGGGCCGAGAGACCCAGTACTTC.

The chain carries TRBV5-4 and TRBJ2-1; D is unresolved. This CDR3 has 16 amino acids. Trimming took 0 bases from V and 0 from J, leaving 10 bases between them. Per the germline V gene, CDR1 is SGHNT and CDR2 is YYREEE (reference sequence). The CDR3 is CASSLVPASSYNEQFF. CDR3 in DNA: TGTGCCAGCAGCTTGGTCCCAGCGAGCTCCTACAATGAGCAGTTCTTC.

The chain carries TRBV5-6 and TRBJ2-3; D may be TRBD2 (6 bases). Germline lookup yields CDR1 SGHDT and CDR2 YYEEEE. CDR3 length: 15 amino acids. V dropped 2 bases and J dropped 3 bases, with 13 bases sitting between them. CDR3 in DNA: TGTGCCAGCAGCTTTCGGGGACTCCTGACAGATACGCAGTATTTT. It specifies CASSFRGLLTDTQYF.

The V call is TRBV19, the J call TRBJ2-5; D call uncertain. The V gene's germline CDR1 is LNHDA and CDR2 SQIVND (reference sequence). The CDR3 is made up of 13 amino acids. Trimming pared 4 bases from V and 3 bases from J, leaving 9 bases between. In nucleotides, the CDR3 is TGTGCCAGTAGTAAGATACTGAAAGAGACCCAGTACTTC. Translating gives CASSKILKETQYF.

V usage is TRBV5-8 and J usage is TRBJ1-6; 7 bases map to TRBD1. The CDR3 contains 15 residues. Trimming cost V 4 bases and J 7 bases; bases outside gene matches: 8. CDR1 SGHTS and CDR2 YDEGEE come from the germline V gene. The CDR3 is CASSPDRVGNSPLHF. In DNA, the CDR3 is TGTGCCAGCAGCCCCGACAGGGTGGGGAATTCACCCCTCCACTTT.

The genes are TRBV19 and TRBJ1-2; 7 nucleotides align to TRBD1. Trimming removed 7 bases from V and 5 bases from J; junction bases left unmatched: 4. In germline, CDR1 is LNHDA, CDR2 SQIVND (reference sequence). CDR3 length: 12 amino acids. Here the CDR3 reads CASTGDSYGYTF. In DNA form, the CDR3 reads TGTGCCAGTACAGGGGACAGTTATGGCTACACCTTC.

The V and J genes are TRBV27 and TRBJ2-3, with 7 bases matching TRBD2. V was pared by 6 bases and J by 2 bases, with 14 bases of the junction left unmatched. Germline loops: CDR1 MNHEY, CDR2 SMNVEV (reference sequence). This CDR3 contains 17 residues. The CDR3 reads CASSPIGGRGITDTQYF. The CDR3 DNA sequence: TGTGCCAGCAGCCCCATCGGAGGGCGGGGGATCACAGATACGCAGTATTTT.

The J gene is TRBJ2-3, the V gene TRBV9; 7 bases align to TRBD2. The germline V gene encodes CDR1 SGDLS and CDR2 YYNGEE. The V and J ends lost 3 bases and 4 bases, in that order; junction bases with no gene match: 5. This CDR3 is built from 14 residues. The CDR3 DNA reads TGTGCCAGCAGCGAGGGAGGGTGGTCAGATACGCAGTATTTT. Amino acids: CASSEGGWSDTQYF.

This chain links TRBV9 with TRBJ2-1; TRBD2 matches at 8 bases. Germline V gives CDR1 SGDLS, CDR2 YYNGEE. The CDR3 has 13 amino acids. Trimming at V came to 6 bases and at J to 6 bases, leaving 5 bases not matched to a gene. The CDR3 DNA reads TGTGCCAGCACCCACGGGGGGGGCAATGAGCAGTTCTTC. This codes for CASTHGGGNEQFF.

The rearrangement links TRBV5-1 to TRBJ1-5, with D possibly TRBD1 on 6 matching bases. The CDR3 loop spans 15 amino acids. Trimming pared 0 bases from V and 5 bases from J, leaving 12 bases between. Germline V gives CDR1 SGHRS, CDR2 YFSETQ. CDR3 nucleotides: TGCGCCAGCAGCTTGGGGACAGATCAATATCAGCCCCAGCATTTT. It is translated as CASSLGTDQYQPQHF.

This rearrangement joins TRBV2 to TRBJ1-3; D not resolved. Germline CDR1 SNHLY, CDR2 FYNNEI. The CDR3 extends over 15 amino acids. V lost 2 bases, J lost 2 bases, and 10 bases lay in between. CDR3 amino acids: CASSERGIAGNTIYF. As DNA, the CDR3 is TGTGCCAGCAGTGAAAGAGGTATCGCTGGAAACACCATATATTTT.

This chain links TRBV28 with TRBJ1-4, with no clear D. In germline, CDR1 is MDHEN, CDR2 SYDVKM. Trimming took 7 bases from V and 8 from J, leaving 20 bases between them. The CDR3 totals 15 residues. The CDR3 DNA follows: TGTGCCAGCACCTCACATGGGCGCTTGGCCGAAAAACTGTTTTTT. Amino acids: CASTSHGRLAEKLFF.

The genes are TRBV10-3 and TRBJ1-1, with D tentatively TRBD1 (6 bases). From germline, CDR1 is ENHRY and CDR2 SYGVKD. The V end was cut by 5 bases, the J end by 5 bases, with 9 bases between. The CDR3 runs to 12 residues. The DNA of the CDR3 is TGTGCCATCAGTACAGGGTTGACTGAAGCTTTCTTT. Amino acid sequence: CAISTGLTEAFF.

The chain has TRBV30 and TRBJ2-1; 8 positions agree with TRBD1. The germline gives CDR1 GTSNPN, CDR2 SVGIG (reference sequence). Trimming removed 3 bases from V and 9 bases from J; junction bases left unmatched: 7. The CDR3 extends over 13 amino acids. The CDR3 sequence: CAWSYTDRGEQFF. In DNA, the CDR3 is TGTGCCTGGAGCTACACCGACAGGGGTGAGCAGTTCTTC. The full variable domain, rest sourced from reference TRBV30 and TRBJ2-1, is SQTIHQWPATLVQPVGSPLSLECTVEGTSNPNLYWYRQAAGRGLQLLFYSVGIGQISSEVPQNLSASRPQDRQFILSSKKLLLSDSGFYLCAWSYTDRGEQFFGPGTRLTVL.

This clone was picked up a small number of times. The CDR3 DNA reads TGTGCCAGCAGTGAAGTCGCCGGGACGGGAGGTCAGCCCCAGCATTTT. It codes for CASSEVAGTGGQPQHF. The chain combines TRBV6-1 with TRBJ1-5; maybe TRBD1 (5 bases). Germline values: CDR1 MNHNS, CDR2 SASEGT. The CDR3 contains 16 residues. V gave up 1 base and J gave up 6 bases, with 16 bases separating them.

This chain uses TRBV12-5 with TRBJ1-4, with TRBD1 matching 8 bases. V shed 3 bases and J 7 bases; nucleotides not matched to a gene: 10. The V gene's germline CDR1 is LGHNT and CDR2 FRNRAP. This CDR3 spans 16 amino acids. In DNA, the CDR3 is TGTGCTAGTGGTTTTGGGCGACAGGGGAGGGGTGAAAAACTGTTTTTT. Protein product: CASGFGRQGRGEKLFF.

The chain employs TRBV29-1 and TRBJ1-4; possibly TRBD1 for D (6 bases). The CDR3 sequence is 15 residues long. The germline CDR1 and CDR2 sequences are SQVTM and ANQGSEA. V was cut by 0 bases and J by 7 bases, with 15 bases left in between. In nucleotides, the CDR3 is TGCAGCGTTGAAGAAGCCGGGGGGCTAGGTGAAAAACTGTTTTTT. As protein: CSVEEAGGLGEKLFF.

The V gene is TRBV5-1, the J gene TRBJ1-2; D remains unclear. V lost 5 bases, J lost 3 bases, and 20 bases lay in between. This CDR3 contains 16 residues. Germline V gene lookup returns CDR1 SGHRS and CDR2 YFSETQ. CDR3 loop: CASSTGDEISHYGYTF. CDR3 bases: TGCGCCAGCAGTACCGGGGATGAGATATCCCACTATGGCTACACCTTC.